The entry that follows covers one TCR beta chain sequence. V trimming: 3 bases; J trimming: 2 bases; junction bases outside the gene matches: 4. Germline CDR1 reads KGHDR; CDR2 reads SFDVKD. The CDR3 is 16 residues long. This sample is drawn from a study of blood T cell repertoires in COVID-19. Turning to the study itself: T cells, B-cell-depleted T cells, or PBMCs supplied cDNA or gDNA.

Under the authors' procedure: Scientists estimated how many nucleated cells there were by amplifying reference gene primers. Produced via immunoSEQ multiplex PCR; TCRdb's table is partial and in-frame only. Clonal size and the V and J genes are those of that table, whereas D and trimming came from the DNA. The data show about 220,000 clones, approximately 85% seen once. This chain connects TRBV24-1 to TRBJ2-2; 8 bases align to TRBD1. Sample: peripheral blood. This sequence was found in a man aged 50-60 years who had recovered from COVID-19. The CDR3 spells CATSDVTGENTGELFF. The CDR3 region has the DNA TGTGCCACCAGTGATGTGACAGGGGAAAACACCGGGGAGCTGTTTTTT.